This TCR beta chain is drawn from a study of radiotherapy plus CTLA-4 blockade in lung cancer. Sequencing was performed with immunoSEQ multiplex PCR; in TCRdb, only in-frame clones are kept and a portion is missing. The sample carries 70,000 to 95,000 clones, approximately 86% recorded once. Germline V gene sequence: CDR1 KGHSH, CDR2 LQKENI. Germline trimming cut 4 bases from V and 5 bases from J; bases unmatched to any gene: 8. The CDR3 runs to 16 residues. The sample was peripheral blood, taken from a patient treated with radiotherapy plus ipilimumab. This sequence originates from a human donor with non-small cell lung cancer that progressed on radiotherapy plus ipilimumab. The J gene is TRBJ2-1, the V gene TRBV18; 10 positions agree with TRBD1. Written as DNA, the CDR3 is TGTGCCAGCTCACTAAGGGGGGGACAGGGGAACAATGAGCAGTTCTTC. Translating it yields CASSLRGGQGNNEQFF. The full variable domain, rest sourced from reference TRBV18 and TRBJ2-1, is NAGVMQNPRHLVRRRGQEARLRCSPMKGHSHVYWYRQLPEEGLKFMVYLQKENIIDESGMPKERFSAEFPKEGPSILRIQQVVRGDSAAYFCASSLRGGQGNNEQFFGPGTRLTVL.